These T cell receptor beta chains were read from a single sample in a study of CD8 T cells in ankylosing spondylitis. MiXCR, applied by TCRdb to the 5' RACE reads, yields one record per CDR3 protein. The sample lists more than 500,000 distinct CDR3 sequences, approximately 5% seen once, with around 3.4% in the top ten. Specimen: blood, either unsorted or a sorted T cell fraction (not recorded which). These receptors were obtained from a male donor with ankylosing spondylitis. Both conserved end residues are part of each CDR3. Each record gives: J gene, D gene, clone size, V gene, CDR3 protein, CDR3 DNA. The D gene is left open where the match is weak. Size tells how often a clone was seen (once, few, many) or the class of an expanded clone, and some rows leave it out.

J: TRBJ2-5; D: .; size: many; V: TRBV24-1; CDR3: CATSDLARETQYF; DNA: TGTGCCACCAGTGATTTGGCCAGAGAGACCCAGTACTTC
J: TRBJ2-5; D: .; size: .; V: TRBV20-1; CDR3: CSARVGPGVKETQYF; DNA: TGCAGTGCTAGAGTGGGGCCAGGGGTGAAAGAGACCCAGTACTTC
J: TRBJ2-2; D: .; size: many; V: TRBV7-2; CDR3: CASSLASNTGELFF; DNA: TGTGCCAGCAGCTTAGCCAGTAACACCGGGGAGCTGTTTTTT
J: TRBJ2-4; D: .; size: many; V: TRBV4-1; CDR3: CASSQDLPVAKNIQYF; DNA: TGCGCCAGCAGCCAAGATCTGCCAGTAGCCAAAAACATTCAGTACTTC
J: TRBJ2-5; D: .; size: many; V: TRBV9; CDR3: CASSVGVRAGTLQETQYF; DNA: TGTGCCAGCAGCGTAGGTGTCCGGGCGGGGACGCTACAAGAGACCCAGTACTTC
J: TRBJ2-1; D: .; size: many; V: TRBV5-1; CDR3: CASSLIWAGSYNEQFF; DNA: TGCGCCAGCAGCCTCATTTGGGCGGGGTCCTACAATGAGCAGTTCTTC
J: TRBJ1-1; D: .; size: many; V: TRBV27; CDR3: CASSEFPHTEAFF; DNA: TGTGCCAGCAGCGAGTTCCCCCACACTGAAGCTTTCTTT
J: TRBJ1-2; D: .; size: many; V: TRBV6-5; CDR3: CASSYSVSVYGYTF; DNA: TGTGCCAGCAGTTACTCGGTTTCAGTTTATGGCTACACCTTC
J: TRBJ1-1; D: .; size: many; V: TRBV25-1; CDR3: CASRGGRTEAFF; DNA: TGTGCCAGCAGAGGGGGGCGGACTGAAGCTTTCTTT
J: TRBJ1-1; D: .; size: many; V: TRBV7-7; CDR3: CASSLYRGGEAFF; DNA: TGTGCTAGCAGCTTATACCGAGGGGGTGAAGCTTTCTTT
J: TRBJ2-3; D: TRBD1; size: .; V: TRBV7-9; CDR3: CAMGPGGQSTDTQYF; DNA: TGTGCCATGGGCCCTGGGGGACAGTCCACAGATACGCAGTATTTT
J: TRBJ1-2; D: .; size: many; V: TRBV5-8; CDR3: CASSLTRLFNYGYTF; DNA: TGTGCCAGCAGCTTAACAAGATTGTTTAACTATGGCTACACCTTC
J: TRBJ2-3; D: .; size: many; V: TRBV12-3/TRBV12-4; CDR3: CANQVGDTQYF; DNA: TGTGCCAACCAGGTCGGGGATACGCAGTATTTT
J: TRBJ2-3; D: .; size: many; V: TRBV5-1; CDR3: CASSPGLTTDTQYF; DNA: TGCGCCAGCAGCCCGGGTTTAACCACAGATACGCAGTATTTT
J: TRBJ2-1; D: .; size: many; V: TRBV7-2; CDR3: CASSKGRRLYNEQFF; DNA: TGTGCCAGCAGCAAGGGGAGGCGTCTATACAATGAGCAGTTCTTC
J: TRBJ1-4; D: .; size: .; V: TRBV21-1; CDR3: CASSAQGGEKLFF; DNA: TGTGCCAGCAGCGCACAAGGGGGGGAGAAACTGTTTTTT
J: TRBJ2-1; D: .; size: many; V: TRBV13; CDR3: CASSQESGLSYNEQFF; DNA: TGTGCCAGCAGCCAAGAGTCGGGGCTATCCTACAATGAGCAGTTCTTC
J: TRBJ2-5; D: TRBD1; size: few; V: TRBV5-1; CDR3: CASSRGTGRYQETQYF; DNA: TGCGCCAGCAGCCGCGGGACAGGGCGATACCAAGAGACCCAGTACTTC